The 11 T cell receptor beta chains listed next were all sequenced from one sample in a study of cytomegalovirus exposure and HLA in healthy donors. Amplification used 60 Vbeta primers and 13 Jbeta primers. Assay used: immunoSEQ multiplex PCR; TCRdb lists only in-frame clones, some missing. This sample yields 150,000 to 200,000 clones, of which about 76% are seen a single time; approximately 2% belongs to the top ten. The sample comprised PBMCs. These receptors all come from a female donor in good health and CMV-seronegative.

This chain joins TRBV9 and TRBJ2-2; TRBD2 matches 12 bases. CDR3 size: 19 residues. The germline CDR1 and CDR2 sequences are SGDLS and YYNGEE. Trimming removed 3 bases from V and 1 base from J; junction bases left unmatched: 10. The CDR3 loop reads CASSAKTSGGDKNTGELFF. The CDR3 DNA reads as TGTGCCAGCAGCGCCAAGACTAGCGGGGGTGATAAGAACACCGGGGAGCTGTTTTTT.

The table lists this clone with a count of one. The chain links TRBV12-5 to TRBJ2-1; weak D call: TRBD2 (5 bases). V shed 6 bases and J shed 10 bases, with 13 bases lying between them. CDR1 and CDR2 from the germline V gene are LGHNT and FRNRAP. The CDR3 extends over 12 amino acids. CDR3 bases: TGTGCTAGTGGGGCCCTCAGAGGGGAGCAGTTCTTC. This translates into CASGALRGEQFF.

The rearrangement links TRBV30 to TRBJ1-2, with TRBD1 identical over 8 bases. The CDR3 is 13 residues long. V lost 3 bases, J lost 7 bases, and 7 bases stayed unmatched. CDR1 and CDR2 from the germline V gene are GTSNPN and SVGIG (reference sequence). This CDR3 reads CAWRGTGEAGYTF. The CDR3 DNA is TGTGCCTGGAGGGGGACAGGCGAAGCTGGCTACACCTTC.

The chain couples TRBV2 to TRBJ2-1; 10 bases match TRBD2. V lost 6 bases to trimming and J lost 9 bases; unmatched junction nucleotides: 8. Germline V gives CDR1 SNHLY, CDR2 FYNNEI. This CDR3 is built from 14 residues. CDR3 sequence: CASRASGSLSEQFF. Here the CDR3 DNA reads TGTGCCAGCAGGGCTAGCGGGAGCCTCAGTGAGCAGTTCTTC.

This clone has just one count. This chain uses TRBV5-1 with TRBJ1-2, with a weak D call TRBD1 (5 bases). Germline V lookup: CDR1 SGHRS, CDR2 YFSETQ. Trimming took off 1 base at V and 6 bases at J, with 16 bases between the two ends. The CDR3 spans 15 residues. In DNA, the CDR3 is TGCGCCAGCAGCTTGAGGCAGGGCGGGGAAAATGGCTACACCTTC. Encoded protein: CASSLRQGGENGYTF.

This clone appeared once. This chain uses TRBV4-2 with TRBJ2-2; the D is unclear. V lost 2 bases and J lost 4, with 14 bases in between. Looked up from germline, CDR1 is LGHNA and CDR2 is YNFKEQ. The CDR3 consists of 16 residues. The CDR3, as DNA: TGTGCCAGCAGCCAAATACCGTCCCAGGCCACCGGGGAGCTGTTTTTT. This sequence encodes CASSQIPSQATGELFF.

This clone has just a few counts. The V gene is TRBV15, the J gene TRBJ1-1; 9 bases are shared with TRBD1. The CDR3 runs to 16 residues. The junction had 10 bases not matched to a gene; V was cut back by 8 bases and J by 0 bases. CDR1 is LNHNV and CDR2 is YYDKDF in the germline V gene (reference sequence). CDR3 sequence reads: CATRRDRVSMNTEAFF. The CDR3 DNA reads as TGTGCCACCCGGAGGGACAGGGTTTCTATGAACACTGAAGCTTTCTTT.

A few counts support this clone. The rearrangement uses TRBV5-1 and TRBJ2-4, with 9 bases fitting TRBD2. This CDR3 is built from 15 residues. Germline lookup yields CDR1 SGHRS and CDR2 YFSETQ. The J segment lost 6 bases and the V segment lost 2 bases, leaving 6 bases of the junction unmatched. In DNA, the CDR3 is TGCGCCAGCAGCTTCGGGGCGGGGGGGCCAAACATTCAGTACTTC. It codes for CASSFGAGGPNIQYF.

This chain connects TRBV7-6 to TRBJ2-2; 9 positions match TRBD1. Germline assignment: CDR1 SGHVS and CDR2 FNYEAQ. This CDR3 region has 16 residues. Trimming cost V 5 bases and J 7 bases; bases outside gene matches: 11. DNA of the CDR3: TGTGCCAGCAGCAACCGGGACAGGGTATTTGGCGGGGAGCTGTTTTTT. It specifies CASSNRDRVFGGELFF.

The sample holds a few counts of this clone. The rearrangement joins TRBV5-1 to TRBJ1-1, with D hard to call. V was shortened by 7 bases and J by 2 bases, with 12 bases between the two germline ends. The CDR3 sequence is 13 residues long. Germline V gene sequence: CDR1 SGHRS, CDR2 YFSETQ. CDR3 nucleotides: TGCGCCAGCCGAGACCTGACTAACACTGAAGCTTTCTTT. It encodes CASRDLTNTEAFF. The full variable domain, completed using reference TRBV5-1 and TRBJ1-1, is KAGVTQTPRYLIKTRGQQVTLSCSPISGHRSVSWYQQTPGQGLQFLFEYFSETQRNKGNFPGRFSGRQFSNSRSEMNVSTLELGDSALYLCASRDLTNTEAFFGQGTRLTVV.

The chain has TRBV4-2 and TRBJ2-7, with 13 bases aligning to TRBD2. The V gene end was trimmed by 6 bases and the J gene end by 5 bases; junction bases not matched to a gene: 10. The CDR3 is made up of 16 amino acids. Per the germline V gene, CDR1 is LGHNA and CDR2 is YNFKEQ. DNA of the CDR3: TGTGCCAGCAGTGTGGAACTAGCGGGAGGGCCCCACGAGCAGTACTTC. Translating gives CASSVELAGGPHEQYF.